This T cell receptor (beta chain) was sequenced in a study of PD-1 blockade in classical Hodgkin lymphoma. On this clone itself: No antigen is known for it.

Clones were sequenced by immunoSEQ multiplex PCR, and TCRdb holds only the in-frame ones, with some missing. The table shows more than 45,000 clones, with over 60% occurring only once. Study-level results: CD4+ but not CD8+ TCR diversity rose significantly by C4D1. Complete responders showed a baseline diversity that resembled the diversity of newly diagnosed patients.

This CDR3 is 16 amino acids long. Trimming removed 5 bases from V and 6 bases from J; junction bases left unmatched: 13. The germline V gene encodes CDR1 SNHLY and CDR2 FYNNEI. Following autologous stem cell transplantation, relapse occurred in every patient, and exposure to brentuximab vedotin varied. This chain connects TRBV2 to TRBJ1-5; 7 nucleotides match TRBD1. Source: peripheral blood mononuclear cells (PBMCs), taken before the second cycle of nivolumab. This TCR was recovered from a human donor with classical Hodgkin lymphoma. CDR3 protein: CASSRQGPGYLQPQHF. The CDR3 bases are TGTGCCAGCAGTAGACAGGGCCCGGGTTATCTTCAGCCCCAGCATTTT.